These 17 T cell receptor beta chains were all obtained from the same sample, sequenced in a study of blood T cells in healthy people across ages. The use of a sample-barcoded 5' primer and a J-beta primer mix characterized a second PCR of about 6 to 12 cycles. Each CDR3 protein is one row after TCRdb ran MiXCR on the 5' RACE reads. The sample has 800,000 to 1,300,000 distinct CDR3 sequences; about 23% are singletons. The same data also contributed to another study, on T cells of mothers and their children.

The sample consisted of blood. These receptors were taken from a girl aged 2 to 9 in good health.

V usage is TRBV2 and J usage is TRBJ2-1; 7 nucleotides align to TRBD2. CDR1 SNHLY and CDR2 FYNNEI come from the germline V gene. The length of the CDR3 is 13 residues. J was trimmed by 9 bases and V by 3 bases; bases with no gene match: 5. The CDR3 loop is CASSDIGEGEQFF. The CDR3 coding sequence is TGTGCCAGCAGTGACATAGGGGAGGGTGAGCAGTTCTTC.

In this sample, this clonotype turned up a few times. The J gene is TRBJ1-2, the V gene TRBV5-6, with TRBD1 matching over 10 bases. The CDR3 has 17 amino acids. From germline, CDR1 is SGHDT and CDR2 YYEEEE. V lost 1 base, J lost 5 bases, and 11 bases stayed unmatched. The CDR3: CASSLSPPDRGYYGYTF. The CDR3, as DNA: TGTGCCAGCAGCTTGAGCCCTCCGGACAGGGGGTATTATGGCTACACCTTC.

As for this clonotype: The junction does not match germline at one end; this may be a read error. The V and J genes are TRBV6-1 and TRBJ2-1; D may be TRBD1 (5 bases). CDR1 MNHNS and CDR2 SASEGT come from the germline V gene. The CDR3 consists of 14 residues. The CDR3 region has the DNA TGTACCAGCAGTGAGACAGATTCCTACAATGAGCAGTTCTTC. Protein: CTSSETDSYNEQFF.

This chain links TRBV7-2 with TRBJ2-7; no clear D gene. In germline, CDR1 is SGHTA, CDR2 FQGNSA. The CDR3 sequence is 14 residues long. Trimming removed 4 bases from V and 2 bases from J, with 12 bases in between. CDR3 in DNA: TGTGCCAGCAGCTATGATTTAGGTCCCTACGAGCAGTACTTC. Encoded protein: CASSYDLGPYEQYF.

The chain recombines TRBV7-3 with TRBJ1-2, with D perhaps matching TRBD1 (6 bases). Trimming took off 1 base at V and 4 bases at J, with 13 bases between the two ends. There are 15 residues in the CDR3. Germline V gene lookup returns CDR1 SGHTA and CDR2 FQGTGA. The CDR3: CASSLRGGDSYGYTF. The CDR3 DNA sequence: TGTGCCAGCAGCTTAAGAGGGGGAGACAGCTATGGCTACACCTTC.

This clonotype was seen a few times. This chain connects TRBV6-6 to TRBJ2-2; no reliable D call. V was pared by 2 bases and J by 4 bases, with 11 bases between. Per germline, CDR1 MNHNY and CDR2 SVGAGI (reference sequence). The length of the CDR3 is 15 residues. CDR3 region: CASSYRIPGTGELFF. CDR3 sequence (DNA): TGTGCCAGCAGTTACCGGATCCCAGGCACCGGGGAGCTGTTTTTT.

CDR3 DNA: TGCAGCGTTGAGTCACTGACAAATGAGCAGTTCTTC. Translation gives CSVESLTNEQFF. This rearrangement joins TRBV29-1 to TRBJ2-5; unclear D gene. The J call is in doubt because the DNA end fits TRBJ2-1 better. The germline V gene has CDR1 SQVTM and CDR2 ANQGSEA. The CDR3 is 12 amino acids.

This clonotype occurred a few times. The CDR3 region is CASSYGTEVGYTF. The CDR3 DNA sequence: TGCGCCAGCAGCTATGGGACGGAAGTTGGCTACACCTTC. This chain uses TRBV4-1 with TRBJ1-2; D possibly corresponds to TRBD1 (5 bases). V was clipped by 5 bases and J by 7 bases, with 14 bases between them. CDR3 length: 13 residues. Germline V gene sequence: CDR1 MGHRA, CDR2 YSYEKL.

This clonotype was observed a few times. Here the CDR3 DNA reads TGTGCCAGCAATACTTTGGATTCACCCCTCCACTTT. Encoded protein: CASNTLDSPLHF. The rearrangement joins TRBV6-2 or TRBV6-3 to TRBJ1-6; D gene uncertain. The CDR3 totals 12 residues. CDR1 and CDR2 from the germline V gene are MNHEY and SVGEGT. Trimming removed 7 bases from V and 8 bases from J, with 9 bases in between.

J is TRBJ2-3 and V is TRBV20-1, with a weak D call TRBD1 (5 bases). Germline CDR1 and CDR2: DFQATT and SNEGSKA (reference sequence). There are 15 residues in the CDR3. With 3 bases removed from V and 4 bases from J, the gap between germline ends came to 17 bases. The CDR3 loop reads CSARADRADADTQYF. The CDR3 DNA sequence: TGCAGTGCTAGGGCCGACAGAGCCGACGCAGATACGCAGTATTTT.

This clonotype was picked up many times. The chain is built from TRBV29-1 and TRBJ2-7; D is uncertain. V lost 4 bases and J lost 3, with 7 bases in between. Germline loops: CDR1 SQVTM, CDR2 ANQGSEA. The CDR3 runs 11 residues. The CDR3: CSVVLLYEQYF. The CDR3 DNA sequence: TGCAGCGTTGTACTGCTCTACGAGCAGTACTTC.

This clonotype has a count of ten or more. This sequence joins TRBV12-3 or TRBV12-4 and TRBJ1-1; D call uncertain. Between the trimmed V and J ends, which lost 6 bases and 7 bases, there was a span of 12 bases. The CDR3 spans 12 residues. In nucleotides, the CDR3 is TGTGCCAGCAGCTCCCGAACGGGTGAAGCTTTCTTT. Amino acids: CASSSRTGEAFF.

Regarding this clonotype: Without the conserved terminal phenylalanine or tryptophan, this CDR3 likely stems from a read error. The DNA is omitted, as the CDR3 cannot be located on it reliably, and the CDR3 follows TCRdb's listing. The chain employs TRBV6-5 and TRBJ2-1. Germline-derived CDR1 and CDR2 are MNHEY and SVGAGI. Including both end residues, the CDR3 is 8 amino acids long. CDR3 protein: CASSAGPI.

This clonotype appeared a few times. CDR3 nucleotides: TGCAGTGCATATCCGGGGGAGACCCAGTACTTC. Translating it yields CSAYPGETQYF. The chain is built from TRBV20-1 and TRBJ2-5; D is possibly TRBD2 (5 bases). The CDR3 totals 11 residues. The germline V gene has CDR1 DFQATT and CDR2 SNEGSKA (reference sequence). V was shortened by 6 bases and J by 5 bases, with 10 bases between the two germline ends.

This clonotype occurred a few times. This rearrangement joins TRBV12-3 or TRBV12-4 to TRBJ1-5, with D uncertain. This CDR3 spans 15 amino acids. Trimming removed 0 bases from V and 0 bases from J, with 6 bases in between. The CDR3: CASSLADYSNQPQHF. The CDR3 bases are TGTGCCAGCAGTTTAGCAGATTATAGCAATCAGCCCCAGCATTTT.

The chain couples TRBV11-2 to TRBJ2-1; no firm D call. With 2 bases removed from V and 9 bases from J, the gap between germline ends came to 8 bases. The CDR3 is made up of 12 amino acids. CDR1 and CDR2 (germline): SGHAT, FQNNGV. The chain's CDR3 is CASSLSPGEQFF. The CDR3 DNA sequence: TGTGCCAGCAGCTTAAGTCCTGGTGAGCAGTTCTTC.

This clonotype was counted a few times. The V and J genes are TRBV29-1 and TRBJ2-3, with 8 bases aligning to TRBD2. The ends lost 2 bases at V and 1 base at J; junction bases unmatched: 2. The CDR3 runs 14 residues. Germline-derived CDR1 and CDR2 are SQVTM and ANQGSEA. CDR3 bases: TGCAGCGTTGAAAGCGGGGGTCGCACAGATACGCAGTATTTT. This translates into CSVESGGRTDTQYF.